These 22 T cell receptor beta chains originate from one sample sequenced in a study of T-cell memory formation after mild COVID-19. TCRdb ran MiXCR on the 5' RACE reads and lists one entry per CDR3 protein. Found here are around 250,000 distinct CDR3 sequences, more than 8% of them singletons; the top ten hold more than 20%. The sequenced material came from PBMCs or a T cell subset sorted from them (not recorded which). Receptors were obtained from a man aged 18 to 30 who had mild COVID-19 (a few samples of this study predate the infection). Cell type and time point are not known.

This clonotype was counted only a few times. The chain recombines TRBV5-5 with TRBJ2-5; D gene ambiguous. Trimming left V 2 bases short and J 2 bases short, with 10 bases between. The CDR3 has 14 amino acids. Germline V gives CDR1 SGHKS, CDR2 YYEKEE (reference sequence). The CDR3 bases are TGTGCCAGCAGCTTTGTCCCAGATCAAGAGACCCAGTACTTC. Translation: CASSFVPDQETQYF.

There are a few counts of this clonotype. J is TRBJ1-5 and V is TRBV20-1, with D unclear. Trimming stripped 2 bases from V and 7 bases from J, with 15 bases between. The germline CDR1 and CDR2 sequences are DFQATT and SNEGSKA (reference sequence). This CDR3 is 14 amino acids long. In DNA, the CDR3 is TGCAGTGCTAGACCGGGCTACAAGGAACAGCCCCAGCATTTT. As protein: CSARPGYKEQPQHF.

This clonotype turned up a few times. The chain couples TRBV7-2 to TRBJ1-2; 8 bases are a match to TRBD1. The V segment lost 5 bases and the J segment 8 bases; nucleotides outside the gene matches: 7. The germline V gene has CDR1 SGHTA and CDR2 FQGNSA. The CDR3 is 13 amino acids. CDR3 region: CASSRQGSKGYTF. CDR3 DNA: TGTGCCAGCAGCCGACAGGGGTCGAAAGGCTACACCTTC. The whole variable domain, remainder taken from reference TRBV7-2 and TRBJ1-2, is GAGVSQSPSNKVTEKGKDVELRCDPISGHTALYWYRQSLGQGLEFLIYFQGNSAPDKSGLPSDRFSAERTGGSVSTLTIQRTQQEDSAVYLCASSRQGSKGYTFGSGTRLTVV.

This clonotype occurred a few times. The V call is TRBV9, the J call TRBJ2-2; D is unclear. V shed 4 bases and J shed 2 bases, with 6 bases lying between them. The CDR3 has 13 amino acids. Germline V gene sequence: CDR1 SGDLS, CDR2 YYNGEE. CDR3 coding DNA: TGTGCCAGCAGCATATTAAACACCGGGGAGCTGTTTTTT. Amino acid sequence: CASSILNTGELFF.

The chain is built from TRBV7-8 and TRBJ2-6; the D is unclear. The CDR3 runs to 13 residues. Germline CDR1 reads SGHVS; CDR2 reads FQNEAQ. V was shortened by 5 bases and J by 2 bases, with 4 bases between the two germline ends. CDR3: CASSQTGANVLTF. The CDR3 DNA reads as TGTGCCAGCAGCCAAACTGGGGCCAACGTCCTGACTTTC.

The chain recombines TRBV5-6 with TRBJ2-7, with D tentatively TRBD1 (5 bases). The V end was cut by 3 bases, the J end by 6 bases, with 16 bases between. The CDR3 has 14 amino acids. CDR1 and CDR2 from the germline V gene are SGHDT and YYEEEE. The CDR3 bases are TGTGCCAGCAGCTGGATAGGACACCCTGGCGAGCAGTACTTC. Residues: CASSWIGHPGEQYF.

This clonotype has only a few counts. The rearrangement joins TRBV4-3 to TRBJ2-5, with D perhaps TRBD1 or TRBD2 (6 bases each). The CDR3 extends over 13 amino acids. The V and J ends lost 1 base and 7 bases respectively, with 10 bases between them. The germline gives CDR1 LGHNA, CDR2 YSLEER. The CDR3 region is CASSQGEGGTQYF. Written as DNA, the CDR3 is TGCGCCAGCAGCCAAGGAGAGGGGGGGACCCAGTACTTC.

The V and J genes are TRBV7-9 and TRBJ1-1; D is undetermined. Germline CDR1 and CDR2: SEHNR and FQNEAQ (reference sequence). The V end lost 8 bases, the J end lost 4 bases, and 17 bases lay between the germline ends. This CDR3 contains 14 residues. The CDR3 region has the DNA TGTGCCAGCGTGGGGAGGGATATGGGCACTGAAGCTTTCTTT. Its protein is CASVGRDMGTEAFF.

This clonotype has a handful of counts. The chain employs TRBV27 and TRBJ1-3; D is unclear. V was clipped by 8 bases and J by 0 bases, with 5 bases between them. This CDR3 has 12 amino acids. CDR1 is MNHEY, CDR2 SMNVEV, per germline (reference sequence). CDR3 DNA sequence: TGTGCCAGCCCGTTCTCTGGAAACACCATATATTTT. It encodes CASPFSGNTIYF.

The chain combines TRBV2 with TRBJ1-5; D unresolved. V lost 6 bases and J lost 3, with 12 bases in between. Per the germline V gene, CDR1 is SNHLY and CDR2 is FYNNEI. The CDR3 runs 14 residues. The CDR3 protein is CASSLRKINQPQHF. The DNA of the CDR3 is TGTGCCAGCAGCTTACGGAAGATCAATCAGCCCCAGCATTTT.

This clonotype was recorded at least ten times. The V gene is TRBV28, the J gene TRBJ2-5, with D unclear. Germline loops: CDR1 MDHEN, CDR2 SYDVKM. V was pared by 5 bases and J by 7 bases, with 8 bases between. The CDR3 sequence is 11 residues long. CDR3 nucleotide sequence: TGTGCCAGCAGTCTGCGACGGACCCAGTACTTC. Translated, it gives CASSLRRTQYF.

There are many counts of this clonotype. The J gene is TRBJ2-5, the V gene TRBV5-1, with D possibly called TRBD1 or TRBD2 (6 bases each). Germline V gene lookup returns CDR1 SGHRS and CDR2 YFSETQ. The V gene lost 6 bases and the J gene lost 5 bases, with 17 bases spanning the gap. CDR3 length: 14 amino acids. The CDR3 here is CASTKGEVGETQYF. Here the CDR3 DNA reads TGCGCCAGCACCAAGGGGGAGGTCGGCGAGACCCAGTACTTC.

This chain connects TRBV6-5 to TRBJ1-5, with D possibly TRBD1 on 5 matching bases. The germline gives CDR1 MNHEY, CDR2 SVGAGI. V gave up 2 bases and J gave up 5 bases, with 10 bases separating them. This CDR3 has 14 residues. CDR3: CASSYGRAHQPQHF. The CDR3 nucleotides are TGTGCCAGCAGTTACGGCAGGGCACATCAGCCCCAGCATTTT.

This rearrangement joins TRBV10-3 to TRBJ1-5; the D gene is possibly TRBD1 (6 bases). V lost 0 bases, J lost 9 bases, and 12 bases lay in between. The V gene's germline CDR1 is ENHRY and CDR2 SYGVKD. This CDR3 region has 14 residues. The CDR3 spells CAISESAGERPQHF. The CDR3 DNA sequence: TGTGCCATCAGTGAGTCGGCAGGGGAAAGGCCCCAGCATTTT.

The chain joins TRBV11-2 to TRBJ1-2; D not certain. Germline CDR1 is SGHAT and CDR2 is FQNNGV. The CDR3 has 14 amino acids. V lost 5 bases and J lost 7, with 17 bases in between. CDR3 protein: CASSGPVGGAGYTF. DNA of the CDR3: TGTGCCAGCAGCGGACCCGTGGGAGGTGCTGGCTACACCTTC.

This chain uses TRBV7-2 with TRBJ1-5; TRBD1 might be the D (6 bases). Germline V CDR1 and CDR2: SGHTA, FQGNSA. Trimming took 5 bases from V and 3 from J, leaving 17 bases between them. The CDR3 extends over 16 amino acids. For the CDR3, the DNA is TGTGCCAGCAGCCCGGTAGGGGGGGCAACCAATCAGCCCCAGCATTTT. Its protein product is CASSPVGGATNQPQHF.

The genes are TRBV12-3 or TRBV12-4 and TRBJ1-4; D perhaps matches TRBD1 (5 bases). The germline V and J ends were trimmed by 2 bases and 8 bases, with 15 bases remaining between them. The CDR3 totals 15 residues. The CDR3 is CASSLSGGVREKLFF. CDR3 nucleotide sequence: TGTGCCAGCAGTTTATCTGGGGGGGTTCGGGAAAAACTGTTTTTT.

The gene calls are TRBV5-1 and TRBJ2-5; D not certain. With 0 bases removed from V and 3 bases from J, the gap between germline ends came to 15 bases. Germline loops: CDR1 SGHRS, CDR2 YFSETQ. This CDR3 contains 16 residues. The CDR3 bases are TGCGCCAGCAGCTTGGATCTAAAGACGGTAAAAGAGACCCAGTACTTC. Its protein is CASSLDLKTVKETQYF.

The chain carries TRBV7-9 and TRBJ2-7; D is perhaps TRBD2 (5 bases). Germline-derived CDR1 and CDR2 are SEHNR and FQNEAQ (reference sequence). The CDR3 covers 13 residues. Trimming took off 6 bases at V and 3 bases at J, with 12 bases between the two ends. CDR3 coding DNA: TGTGCCAGCAGTATAGCGCTTGGCTACGAGCAGTACGTC. Translating gives CASSIALGYEQYV.

In its sample, this clonotype was seen a few times. The gene calls are TRBV6-5 and TRBJ1-2; D is perhaps TRBD1 (5 bases). V dropped 0 bases and J dropped 1 base, with 9 bases sitting between them. The CDR3 sequence is 15 residues long. CDR1 and CDR2 from the germline V gene are MNHEY and SVGAGI. The CDR3 coding sequence is TGTGCCAGCAGTTACTCGAGGCAGGGTAACTATGGCTACACCTTC. It codes for CASSYSRQGNYGYTF.

Concerning this clonotype: Germline is not matched at one junction end, which may reflect a read error. The gene calls are TRBV11-2 and TRBJ1-4; perhaps TRBD1 as D (6 bases). Germline V gene sequence: CDR1 SGHAT, CDR2 FQNNGV. This CDR3 region has 14 residues. CDR3 nucleotide sequence: TGTGCCAGCAGCGGGACACGAGGCCGCCCCAACTGGTCTTTT. It codes for CASSGTRGRPNWSF.

The V call is TRBV2, the J call TRBJ1-1; D is unclear. This CDR3 is 11 amino acids long. Germline loops: CDR1 SNHLY, CDR2 FYNNEI. Trimming cost V 11 bases and J 3 bases, with 10 bases left between them. CDR3 bases: TGTGCCGCCGGGGAGTACACTGAAGCTTTCTTT. Residues: CAAGEYTEAFF.